This TCR beta chain was recovered during a study of blood T cell repertoires in COVID-19. J gave up 7 bases and V 5 bases, and 5 bases lay outside the gene matches. Germline V gene sequence: CDR1 SGHRS, CDR2 YFSETQ. The length of the CDR3 is 13 residues. Libraries were prepared by immunoSEQ multiplex PCR; TCRdb keeps only in-frame clonotypes and omits some of them. The sample yields 110,000 or so clones, roughly 84% seen once. J is TRBJ2-1 and V is TRBV5-1, with 8 bases matching TRBD2. The source is a woman in her seventies who had recovered from COVID-19. Input material: peripheral blood. The CDR3: CASRLAGDNEQFF. CDR3 sequence (DNA): TGCGCCAGCAGGCTAGCGGGTGATAATGAGCAGTTCTTC.